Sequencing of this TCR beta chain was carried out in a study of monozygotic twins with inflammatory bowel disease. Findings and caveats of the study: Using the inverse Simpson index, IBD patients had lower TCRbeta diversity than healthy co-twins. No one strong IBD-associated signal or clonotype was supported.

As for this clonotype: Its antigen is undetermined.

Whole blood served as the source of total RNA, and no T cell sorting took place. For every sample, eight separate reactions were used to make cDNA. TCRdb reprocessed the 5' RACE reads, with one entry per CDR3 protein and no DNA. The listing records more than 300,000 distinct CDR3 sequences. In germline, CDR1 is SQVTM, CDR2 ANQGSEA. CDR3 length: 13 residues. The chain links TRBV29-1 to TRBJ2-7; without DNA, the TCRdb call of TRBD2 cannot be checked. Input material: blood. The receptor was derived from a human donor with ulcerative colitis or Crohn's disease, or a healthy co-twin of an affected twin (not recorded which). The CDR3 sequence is CSAKGPQGHEQYF.